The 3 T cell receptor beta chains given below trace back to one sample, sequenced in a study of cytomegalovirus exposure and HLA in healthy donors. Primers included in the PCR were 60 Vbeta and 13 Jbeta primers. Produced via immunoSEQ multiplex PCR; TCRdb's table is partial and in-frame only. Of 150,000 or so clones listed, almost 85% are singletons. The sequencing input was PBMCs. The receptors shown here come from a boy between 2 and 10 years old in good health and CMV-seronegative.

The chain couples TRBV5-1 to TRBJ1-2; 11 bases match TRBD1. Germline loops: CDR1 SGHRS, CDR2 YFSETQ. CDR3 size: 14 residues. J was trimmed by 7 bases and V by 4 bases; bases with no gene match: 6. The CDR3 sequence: CASSLGQGASGYTF. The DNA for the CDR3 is TGCGCCAGCAGCCTAGGACAGGGGGCAAGTGGCTACACCTTC.

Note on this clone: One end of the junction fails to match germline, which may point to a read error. The CDR3, as DNA: TGTGCCAGTAGTCCGGAACGACAGAAGAACGCCGGGGAGCTGTTTTTT. As protein: CASSPERQKNAGELFF. The chain uses TRBV19 and TRBJ2-2, with D possibly being TRBD1 (5 bases). Germline assignment: CDR1 LNHDA and CDR2 SQIVND (reference sequence). The CDR3 runs to 16 residues. The whole variable domain, remainder taken from reference TRBV19 and TRBJ2-2, is DGGITQSPKYLFRKEGQNVTLSCEQNLNHDAMYWYRQDPGQGLRLIYYSQIVNDFQKGDIAEGYSVSREKKESFPLTVTSAQKNPTAFYLCASSPERQKNAGELFFGEGSRLTVL.

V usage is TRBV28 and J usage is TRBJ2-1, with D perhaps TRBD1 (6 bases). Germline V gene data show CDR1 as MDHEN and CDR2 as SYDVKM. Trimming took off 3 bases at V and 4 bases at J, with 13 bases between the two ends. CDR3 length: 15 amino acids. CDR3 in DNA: TGTGCCAGCAGTTTCGCAGGGGAAGCATACAATGAGCAGTTCTTC. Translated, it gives CASSFAGEAYNEQFF.